A selection of T cell receptor beta chains follows, all from one sample in a study of blood T cells in healthy people across ages. TCRdb analysed the 5' RACE reads with MiXCR anew, one entry per CDR3 protein. The sample records 1.8 million or so distinct CDR3 sequences, around 40% being singletons. The source material was blood. Receptors were obtained from a human donor in good health. Each CDR3 is given with its conserved first and last residue. The D gene is left open where the match is weak. Where a row states a size, it is once, few, many or the class of an expanded clone; other rows omit it.

d_call j_call clone_size v_call cdr3_aa cdr3_nt
NA TRBJ2-7 NA TRBV6-1 CASAPGHFYEQYF TGTGCCAGCGCTCCGGGACACTTCTACGAGCAGTACTTC
NA TRBJ1-4 NA TRBV20-1 CSASPSATNEKLFF TGCAGTGCTTCCCCCAGTGCAACTAATGAAAAACTGTTTTTT
TRBD2 TRBJ2-5 few TRBV6-5 CASSPFSGVQETQYF TGTGCCAGCAGTCCCTTTAGCGGGGTACAAGAGACCCAGTACTTC
TRBD1 TRBJ1-2 few TRBV5-1 CASSLTTGAPYGYTF TGCGCCAGCAGCTTGACTACAGGGGCGCCCTATGGCTACACCTTC
TRBD1 TRBJ2-1 many TRBV5-1 CASSLDRGRNEQFF TGTGCCAGCAGCCTAGACAGGGGGAGGAATGAGCAGTTCTTC
TRBD1 TRBJ2-7 few TRBV29-1 CSVPGQGAREQYF TGCAGCGTCCCGGGACAGGGGGCTCGCGAGCAGTACTTC
TRBD2 TRBJ2-1 NA TRBV20-1 CSARDPSGGALSSYNEQFF TGCAGTGCTAGAGATCCTAGCGGGGGGGCCTTGAGCTCCTACAATGAGCAGTTCTTC
NA TRBJ1-4 NA TRBV3-1 CASSQELGSELFF TGTGCCAGCAGCCAAGAGCTGGGCAGTGAACTGTTTTTT
NA TRBJ1-1 NA TRBV20-1 CSARELGGSNTEAFF TGCAGTGCTAGAGAGCTAGGAGGGTCGAACACTGAAGCTTTCTTT
TRBD2 TRBJ2-1 NA TRBV20-1 CSARVILAQDEQFF TGCAGTGCTAGAGTTATACTAGCGCAGGATGAGCAGTTCTTC
NA TRBJ2-2 NA TRBV5-6 CASSLEVFTNTGELFF TGTGCCAGCAGCTTGGAGGTTTTTACGAACACCGGGGAGCTGTTTTTT
NA TRBJ2-3 once TRBV12-3/TRBV12-4 CASGGAGNTQYF TGTGCCAGTGGGGGGGCGGGGAATACGCAGTATTTT
NA TRBJ2-3 NA TRBV12-3/TRBV12-4 CASGRDPDLFTDTQYF TGTGCCAGCGGCCGGGACCCAGATTTATTCACAGATACACAGTATTTT
NA TRBJ1-2 few TRBV7-2 CASSPYGTHGYTF TGTGCCAGCAGCCCTTACGGGACCCATGGCTACACCTTC
TRBD1 TRBJ2-1 NA TRBV7-6 CASSLRGVGQGYNEQFF TGTGCCAGCAGCTTAAGGGGGGTGGGACAGGGCTACAATGAGCAGTTCTTC
TRBD1 TRBJ1-5 once TRBV27 CTSRRQTGRNQPQHF TGTACCAGCAGACGGCAGACAGGGCGCAATCAGCCCCAGCATTTT
NA TRBJ2-7 NA TRBV6-6 CASSNGGCEQYF TGTGCCAGCAGCAATGGTGGCTGCGAGCAGTACTTC
TRBD1 TRBJ2-1 NA TRBV4-3 CASSQERGTVYNEQFF TGCGCCAGCAGCCAAGAGAGGGGGACAGTGTACAATGAGCAGTTCTTC
TRBD1 TRBJ2-1 NA TRBV5-1 CASRSDRGHSEQFF TGCGCCAGCAGATCCGACAGGGGGCATAGTGAGCAGTTCTTC
NA TRBJ2-1 few TRBV20-1 CSARDHPSDINEQFF TGCAGTGCTAGAGATCACCCTTCTGATATCAATGAGCAGTTCTTC
NA TRBJ1-5 NA TRBV10-3 CAISEGESNQPQHF TGTGCCATCAGTGAAGGGGAGTCCAATCAGCCCCAGCATTTT
TRBD2 TRBJ2-5 NA TRBV20-1 CSASLAGEETQYF TGCAGTGCTAGCTTAGCGGGGGAAGAGACCCAGTACTTC
NA TRBJ1-2 NA TRBV12-3/TRBV12-4 CASSLGLQIKYGYTF TGTGCCAGCAGTTTAGGATTACAGATTAAGTATGGCTACACCTTC
NA TRBJ1-2 NA TRBV7-2 CASSHGEGGGYTF TGTGCCAGCAGTCACGGGGAGGGGGGCGGCTACACCTTC
NA TRBJ2-3 few TRBV29-1 CSIDLTDTQYF TGCAGCATTGACCTGACAGATACGCAGTATTTT
NA TRBJ1-2 few TRBV4-2 CASSQDVSRVYGYTF TGTGCCAGCAGCCAAGATGTGAGCAGGGTATATGGCTACACCTTC
TRBD1 TRBJ1-4 NA TRBV15 CATSRDPGGSEKLFF TGTGCCACCAGCAGAGATCCAGGGGGGAGTGAAAAACTGTTTTTT
NA TRBJ1-1 few TRBV7-9 CASSYGATEAFF TGTGCCAGCAGCTATGGCGCTACTGAAGCTTTCTTT
NA TRBJ1-1 few TRBV7-9 CASSFYYDEAFF TGTGCCAGCAGCTTTTATTATGATGAAGCTTTCTTT
NA TRBJ2-1 NA TRBV4-3 CASSQVWGNEQFF TGCGCCAGCAGCCAAGTATGGGGGAATGAGCAGTTCTTC
NA TRBJ2-5 few TRBV12-3/TRBV12-4 CASSFWNQETQYF TGTGCCAGCAGTTTCTGGAACCAAGAGACCCAGTACTTC
TRBD1 TRBJ1-5 NA TRBV25-1 CASSGRGPGQPQHF TGTGCCAGCAGCGGGAGGGGGCCTGGGCAGCCCCAGCATTTT
NA TRBJ2-7 NA TRBV5-1 CASSFDLIYEQYF TGCGCCAGCAGCTTTGACTTAATCTACGAGCAGTACTTC
TRBD1 TRBJ2-3 many TRBV29-1 CSVGQGWDTDTQYF TGCAGCGTTGGACAGGGCTGGGACACAGATACGCAGTATTTT
NA TRBJ2-5 few TRBV24-1 CATSEEDQETQYF TGTGCCACCAGTGAGGAAGACCAAGAGACCCAGTACTTC
NA TRBJ2-7 NA TRBV7-2 CASSPRNPVGKTYEQYF TGTGCCAGCAGCCCTAGAAACCCCGTAGGGAAGACCTACGAGCAGTACTTC
NA TRBJ2-5 NA TRBV15 CATSRGFSGETQYF TGTGCCACCAGCAGAGGCTTTAGTGGGGAGACCCAGTACTTC
NA TRBJ1-5 NA TRBV29-1 CSGDNQGNNQPQHF TGCAGCGGGGATAACCAGGGTAACAATCAGCCCCAGCATTTT
NA TRBJ2-3 NA TRBV5-8 CASSLPSDTQYF TGTGCCAGCAGTTTACCCTCAGATACGCAGTATTTT
NA TRBJ2-3 NA TRBV20-1 CSARGPPRSTDTQYF TGCAGTGCTAGAGGCCCGCCTCGTAGCACAGATACGCAGTATTTT
NA TRBJ2-2 few TRBV7-9 CASIPAVPAPSGELFF TGTGCCAGCATCCCGGCGGTGCCAGCTCCCTCCGGGGAGCTGTTTTTT
TRBD1 TRBJ1-2 NA TRBV5-6 CASSWGTDGYTF TGTGCCAGCAGCTGGGGGACAGATGGCTACACCTTC
NA TRBJ2-7 few TRBV7-2 CASSLEREEAQYF TGTGCCAGCAGCTTAGAGAGAGAGGAGGCCCAGTACTTC
NA TRBJ1-1 few TRBV4-2 CASSPGRYMPEAFF TGTGCCAGCAGTCCGGGACGTTATATGCCTGAAGCTTTCTTT
NA TRBJ1-2 once TRBV5-1 CASSFGGLQGGHGYTF TGCGCCAGCAGCTTCGGGGGATTACAGGGAGGACATGGCTACACCTTC
NA TRBJ1-4 NA TRBV9 CASSPRTGTRDDLFF TGTGCCAGCAGCCCCCGGACCGGAACCCGTGACGATCTGTTTTTT